This TCR beta chain was captured by sequencing in a study of T-cell reconstitution after alpha-beta-depleted transplantation in children. Whole-study findings and limits: T-cell numbers and diversity one year post-transplant derived largely from freshly generated T cells. Several hundred rapidly expanded clones from non-depleted graft cells reportedly supplied alpha-beta T cells about two months post-transplant. Recipient T cells and thymic progenitors that survived were the source of the high TCRbeta diversity seen at day 60 in some patients.

In its sample, this clonotype was seen a few times. Its antigen remains unidentified. Preparation of the TCRbeta library used unique molecular identifiers. MiXCR, applied by TCRdb to the PCR reads, yields one record per CDR3 protein. Here the sample spans about 440,000 distinct CDR3 sequences, around two fifths being singletons. V dropped 4 bases and J dropped 7; count of bases not matched to a gene: 10. The germline V gene has CDR1 MRHNA and CDR2 SNTAGT. The CDR3 consists of 16 residues. The sequence came from a girl aged 2-9 years with aplastic anemia, due to receive a stem cell transplant. The sequencing here drew on PBMCs, taken before TCRalphabeta/CD19-depleted stem cell transplant. This chain uses TRBV6-4 with TRBJ2-1; 10 positions agree with TRBD2. The CDR3 bases are TGTGCCAGCAGTGTAGATCCGTCTAGCGGGAGTAATGAGCAGTTCTTC. Its translation: CASSVDPSSGSNEQFF.